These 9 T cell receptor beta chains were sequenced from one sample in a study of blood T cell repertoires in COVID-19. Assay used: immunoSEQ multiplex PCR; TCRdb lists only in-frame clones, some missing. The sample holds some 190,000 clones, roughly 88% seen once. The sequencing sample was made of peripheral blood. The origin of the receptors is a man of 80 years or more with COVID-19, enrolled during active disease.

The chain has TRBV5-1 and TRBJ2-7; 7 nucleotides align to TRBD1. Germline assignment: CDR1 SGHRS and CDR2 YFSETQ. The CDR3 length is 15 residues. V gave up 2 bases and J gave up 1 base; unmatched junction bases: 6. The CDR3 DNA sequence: TGCGCCAGCAGCTTAAACAGGGGTCAATCCTACGAGCAGTACTTC. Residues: CASSLNRGQSYEQYF. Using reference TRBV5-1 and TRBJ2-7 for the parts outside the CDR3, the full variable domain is KAGVTQTPRYLIKTRGQQVTLSCSPISGHRSVSWYQQTPGQGLQFLFEYFSETQRNKGNFPGRFSGRQFSNSRSEMNVSTLELGDSALYLCASSLNRGQSYEQYFGPGTRLTVT.

CDR3 residues: CASSPLEGEAFF. DNA for the CDR3: TGTGCCAGCAGCCCCCTGGAGGGAGAAGCTTTCTTT. This chain uses TRBV21-1 with TRBJ1-1. TRBV21-1 is marked as a pseudogene. The CDR3 is 12 amino acids.

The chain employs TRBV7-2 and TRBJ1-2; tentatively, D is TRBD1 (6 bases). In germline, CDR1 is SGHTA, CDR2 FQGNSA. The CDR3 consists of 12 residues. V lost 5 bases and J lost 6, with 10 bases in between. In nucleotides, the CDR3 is TGTGCCAGCAGCCTAGAGGGGGATGGCTACACCTTC. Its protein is CASSLEGDGYTF.

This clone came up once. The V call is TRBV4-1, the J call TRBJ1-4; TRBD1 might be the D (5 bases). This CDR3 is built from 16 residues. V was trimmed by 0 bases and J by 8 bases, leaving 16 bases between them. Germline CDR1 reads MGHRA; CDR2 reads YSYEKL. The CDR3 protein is CASSQDRPSRGEKLFF. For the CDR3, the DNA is TGCGCCAGCAGCCAAGATCGCCCCTCTCGGGGGGAAAAACTGTTTTTT.

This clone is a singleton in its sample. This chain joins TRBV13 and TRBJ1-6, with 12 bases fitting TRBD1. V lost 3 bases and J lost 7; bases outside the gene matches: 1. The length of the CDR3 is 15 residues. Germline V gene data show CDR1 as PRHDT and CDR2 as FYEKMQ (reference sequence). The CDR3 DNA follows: TGTGCCAGCAGCTTGGGGACAGGGGGCAATTCACCCCTCCACTTT. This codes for CASSLGTGGNSPLHF.

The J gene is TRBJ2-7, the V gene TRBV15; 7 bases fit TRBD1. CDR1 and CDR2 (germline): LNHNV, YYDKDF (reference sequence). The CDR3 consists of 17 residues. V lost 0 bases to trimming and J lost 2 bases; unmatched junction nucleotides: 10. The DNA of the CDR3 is TGTGCCACCAGCAGAGAGGCGTGGGCCGGGACAGCCTACGAGCAGTACTTC. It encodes CATSREAWAGTAYEQYF.

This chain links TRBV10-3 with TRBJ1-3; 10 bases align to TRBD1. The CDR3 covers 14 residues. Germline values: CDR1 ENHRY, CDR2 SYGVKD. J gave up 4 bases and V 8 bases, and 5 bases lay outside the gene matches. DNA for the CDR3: TGTGCCATCCGACAGGGGGCTGTCGGAAACACCATATATTTT. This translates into CAIRQGAVGNTIYF.

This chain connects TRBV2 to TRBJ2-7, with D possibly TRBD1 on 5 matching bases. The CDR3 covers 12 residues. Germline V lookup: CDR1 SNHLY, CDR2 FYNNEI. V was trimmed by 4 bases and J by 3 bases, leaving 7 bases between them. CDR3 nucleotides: TGTGCCAGCAGTGTGACAGTCTACGAGCAGTACTTC. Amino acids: CASSVTVYEQYF.

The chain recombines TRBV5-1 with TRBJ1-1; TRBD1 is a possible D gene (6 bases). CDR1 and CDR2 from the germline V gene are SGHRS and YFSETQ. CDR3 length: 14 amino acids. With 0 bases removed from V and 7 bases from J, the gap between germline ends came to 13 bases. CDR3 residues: CASSLDRAGDEAFF. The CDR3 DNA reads TGCGCCAGCAGCTTGGACAGGGCGGGGGATGAAGCTTTCTTT.